Shown below are 10 T cell receptor beta chains from a single sample sequenced in a study of cytomegalovirus exposure and HLA in healthy donors (dated by TCRdb to between 2016 and 2019). The library came from the immunoSEQ multiplex PCR assay. The multiplex PCR relied on a mix of 60 forward primers for TCR Vbeta segments and 13 reverse primers for TCR Jbeta segments. This is the immuneACCESS table as TCRdb keeps it, with only in-frame sequences that have V and J called. A part of the clones is gone; compared with another copy, unresolved V genes explain less than half, and the rest is unexplained. The sample table records roughly 120,000 clones; around 80% of these occur just once. Over 0.2% of the sample is held by the ten biggest clonotypes. The sample taken for sequencing was PBMCs. Receptors originate from a man aged 50 to 59 in good health and CMV-seronegative.

The CDR3 spells CASSVDSGWGNTIYF. The CDR3, as DNA: TGTGCCAGCAGCGTTGACAGTGGCTGGGGAAACACCATATATTTT. V is TRBV9 and J is TRBJ1-3; maybe TRBD1 (5 bases). Germline V gene sequence: CDR1 SGDLS, CDR2 YYNGEE. The CDR3 totals 15 residues. Trimming took 2 bases from V and 4 from J, leaving 13 bases between them.

This sequence joins TRBV6-1 and TRBJ2-5; 9 bases are shared with TRBD1. Germline V gene sequence: CDR1 MNHNS, CDR2 SASEGT. V dropped 8 bases and J dropped 5; count of bases not matched to a gene: 9. This CDR3 has 14 amino acids. CDR3 DNA: TGTGCCAGCGCATCGGACAGGGGCGGGGAGACCCAGTACTTC. Amino acids: CASASDRGGETQYF.

CDR3 protein: CASSGDSGGYEQYF. The CDR3 nucleotides are TGTGCCAGCAGTGGGGATTCGGGGGGCTACGAGCAGTACTTC. The chain combines TRBV6-1 with TRBJ2-7, with 7 positions matching TRBD2. This CDR3 has 14 residues. The germline V gene has CDR1 MNHNS and CDR2 SASEGT. Losses at the gene ends were 4 bases for V and 3 bases for J; bases not matched to a gene: 6.

The chain employs TRBV5-1 and TRBJ1-3; D unresolved. The CDR3 length is 15 residues. V was shortened by 4 bases and J by 2 bases, with 13 bases between the two germline ends. Germline V lookup: CDR1 SGHRS, CDR2 YFSETQ. The CDR3 reads CASSADFATGNTIYF. CDR3 in DNA: TGCGCCAGCAGCGCAGACTTTGCTACTGGAAACACCATATATTTT. The variable domain in full, with the rest retrieved from reference TRBV5-1 and TRBJ1-3, is KAGVTQTPRYLIKTRGQQVTLSCSPISGHRSVSWYQQTPGQGLQFLFEYFSETQRNKGNFPGRFSGRQFSNSRSEMNVSTLELGDSALYLCASSADFATGNTIYFGEGSWLTVV.

V and J are TRBV7-8 and TRBJ2-1, with 8 bases lining up with TRBD2. Losses at the gene ends were 2 bases for V and 4 bases for J; bases not matched to a gene: 4. The CDR3 loop spans 15 amino acids. Germline CDR1 reads SGHVS; CDR2 reads FQNEAQ. In DNA form, the CDR3 reads TGTGCCAGCAGCTTACCCGGGGGGGCTTACAATGAGCAGTTCTTC. Protein sequence: CASSLPGGAYNEQFF.

The CDR3 region is CSVGFSRADGYTF. The CDR3 DNA follows: TGCAGCGTTGGTTTCAGCAGGGCGGATGGCTACACCTTC. V and J are TRBV29-1 and TRBJ1-2, with D tentatively TRBD1 (5 bases). Germline V gene sequence: CDR1 SQVTM, CDR2 ANQGSEA. There are 13 residues in the CDR3. Trimming took 4 bases from V and 6 from J, leaving 15 bases between them.

This clone has only a few counts. This chain joins TRBV29-1 and TRBJ1-3; 9 nucleotides match TRBD1. From germline, CDR1 is SQVTM and CDR2 ANQGSEA. The CDR3 runs 16 residues. Losses at the gene ends were 4 bases for V and 1 base for J; bases not matched to a gene: 8. The CDR3 here is CSVVTQGAISGNTIYF. In nucleotides, the CDR3 is TGCAGCGTTGTAACACAGGGGGCTATTTCTGGAAACACCATATATTTT.

This chain joins TRBV29-1 and TRBJ2-7; the D gene is possibly TRBD2 (6 bases). There are 13 residues in the CDR3. Trimming shortened V by 6 bases and J by 3 bases, and 15 bases separated the two germline ends. Germline CDR1 reads SQVTM; CDR2 reads ANQGSEA. CDR3 sequence: CSVGGMGFYEQYF. CDR3 nucleotides: TGCAGCGTCGGGGGAATGGGGTTCTACGAGCAGTACTTC.

This clone was seen a few times. The chain uses TRBV14 and TRBJ2-1; 7 nucleotides agree with TRBD2. The junction had 2 bases not matched to a gene; V was cut back by 4 bases and J by 2 bases. CDR3 size: 14 residues. Germline V gives CDR1 SGHDN, CDR2 FVKESK. The CDR3: CASSPLAAYNEQFF. Written as DNA, the CDR3 is TGTGCCAGCAGCCCCCTAGCGGCCTACAATGAGCAGTTCTTC.

V is TRBV7-9 and J is TRBJ2-3; 7 nucleotides align to TRBD1. CDR3 length equals 15 residues. Germline lookup yields CDR1 SEHNR and CDR2 FQNEAQ (reference sequence). V shed 5 bases and J 8 bases; nucleotides not matched to a gene: 13. The CDR3 nucleotides are TGTGCCAGCAGCCCATTAGACAGGGCCCAGGGTACGCAGTATTTT. Its protein product is CASSPLDRAQGTQYF.